These 21 T cell receptor beta chains originate from one sample sequenced in a study of tissue T cells after allogeneic stem cell transplantation. Profiling relied on immunoSEQ multiplex PCR, and the TCRdb table lists in-frame clones only, not all of them. The sample has about 26,000 clones; 75% to 95% are singletons. Sample: blood, taken before transplantation. The receptors originated from a male donor older than 55 who later had graft-versus-host disease after an allogeneic stem cell transplant.

The genes are TRBV5-1 and TRBJ2-3; D is undetermined. This CDR3 is 15 amino acids long. V dropped 4 bases and J dropped 2 bases, with 14 bases sitting between them. Germline V CDR1 and CDR2: SGHRS, YFSETQ. CDR3 nucleotide sequence: TGCGCCAGCAGCCCGGCCCCAAGCGACACAGATACGCAGTATTTT. Translating gives CASSPAPSDTDTQYF.

The chain carries TRBV5-6 and TRBJ1-2; perhaps TRBD1 as D (6 bases). Trimming shortened V by 0 bases and J by 5 bases, and 11 bases separated the two germline ends. From germline, CDR1 is SGHDT and CDR2 YYEEEE. The CDR3 is 14 amino acids. The CDR3, as DNA: TGTGCCAGCAGCTTGGGGGGGCAGATATATGGCTACACCTTC. Its protein product is CASSLGGQIYGYTF.

The CDR3 spells CASSRADRETQYF. In nucleotides, the CDR3 is TGTGCCAGCAGCCGAGCTGATCGGGAGACCCAGTACTTC. The V and J genes are TRBV3-1 (or the pseudogene TRBV3-2) and TRBJ2-5; D not certain. V was trimmed by 4 bases and J by 5 bases, leaving 11 bases between them. Germline V gene lookup returns CDR1 LGHDT and CDR2 YNNKEL (reference sequence). The length of the CDR3 is 13 residues.

The chain joins TRBV5-1 to TRBJ2-7, with TRBD1 matching 8 bases. CDR1 and CDR2 from the germline V gene are SGHRS and YFSETQ. Losses at the gene ends were 4 bases for V and 2 bases for J; bases not matched to a gene: 5. This CDR3 spans 14 amino acids. The CDR3 sequence: CASSTTGVPYEQYF. CDR3 coding DNA: TGCGCCAGCAGCACGACAGGGGTCCCCTACGAGCAGTACTTC.

This sequence joins TRBV7-9 and TRBJ2-5; the D is unclear. Trimming cost V 4 bases and J 5 bases, with 11 bases left between them. The CDR3 spans 13 residues. The germline gives CDR1 SEHNR, CDR2 FQNEAQ (reference sequence). The CDR3 protein is CASSSSLRETQYF. CDR3 nucleotide sequence: TGTGCCAGCAGCTCCTCGCTTCGGGAGACCCAGTACTTC.

This sequence joins TRBV28 and TRBJ1-1, with D possibly TRBD1 on 6 matching bases. Deletions cut 4 bases from V and 4 bases from J, with 10 bases between. The CDR3 is made up of 13 amino acids. Germline CDR1 and CDR2: MDHEN and SYDVKM. CDR3 nucleotides: TGTGCCAGCAGTTCTACAGGGCCCACTGAAGCTTTCTTT. This encodes CASSSTGPTEAFF.

The chain uses TRBV4-1 and TRBJ1-1; 10 bases are shared with TRBD1. Germline V lookup: CDR1 MGHRA, CDR2 YSYEKL. The V and J ends lost 3 bases and 10 bases, in that order; junction bases with no gene match: 8. The CDR3 runs to 14 residues. CDR3 DNA sequence: TGCGCCAGCAGCCAGATCCGGGACAGGGGATCAGCTTTCTTT. Amino acids: CASSQIRDRGSAFF.

The rearrangement links TRBV11-1 to TRBJ2-1, with TRBD1 matching over 7 bases. With V trimmed by 8 bases and J by 4 bases, 11 bases remained unmatched. This CDR3 contains 15 residues. Germline CDR1 is SGHAT and CDR2 is FQDESV (reference sequence). The chain's CDR3 is CASGGGTEAYNEQFF. The CDR3 coding sequence is TGTGCCAGCGGGGGTGGGACAGAAGCATACAATGAGCAGTTCTTC.

The CDR3 protein is CASSLVLGTDYGYTF. CDR3 sequence (DNA): TGTGCCAGCAGCTTGGTCCTCGGGACAGACTATGGCTACACCTTC. The J gene is TRBJ1-2, the V gene TRBV5-4; TRBD1 matches 7 bases. V shed 0 bases, J shed 3 bases, and the junction held 5 bases outside the gene matches. Germline CDR1 SGHNT, CDR2 YYREEE (reference sequence). The CDR3 has 15 residues.

The genes are TRBV28 and TRBJ1-6, with 7 bases identical to TRBD1. Germline CDR1 reads MDHEN; CDR2 reads SYDVKM. CDR3 length: 15 amino acids. The ends lost 5 bases at V and 6 bases at J; junction bases unmatched: 7. CDR3 protein: CASSPPGTANSPLHF. CDR3 coding DNA: TGTGCCAGCAGTCCTCCCGGGACAGCTAATTCACCCCTCCACTTT.

The chain has TRBV7-8 and TRBJ1-2; maybe TRBD1 (5 bases). The CDR3 covers 15 residues. Germline CDR1 is SGHVS and CDR2 is FQNEAQ. The V gene lost 4 bases and the J gene lost 3 bases, with 15 bases spanning the gap. CDR3 sequence: CASSSRGGLDYGYTF. CDR3 nucleotide sequence: TGTGCCAGCAGCTCCCGTGGGGGGTTGGACTATGGCTACACCTTC.

This chain connects TRBV28 to TRBJ1-3; TRBD1 is a possible D gene (5 bases). V lost 3 bases, J lost 0 bases, and 9 bases lay in between. CDR1 MDHEN and CDR2 SYDVKM come from the germline V gene. The CDR3 covers 15 residues. CDR3 sequence: CASSFGTVSGNTIYF. The CDR3 DNA reads as TGTGCCAGCAGTTTCGGGACGGTCTCTGGAAACACCATATATTTT.

The V and J genes are TRBV11-2 and TRBJ2-3; D unclear. Germline values: CDR1 SGHAT, CDR2 FQNNGV. The CDR3 is 12 amino acids. V shed 10 bases and J shed 3 bases, with 11 bases lying between them. As DNA, the CDR3 is TGTGCCACGAGGATTAATACAGATACGCAGTATTTT. It is translated as CATRINTDTQYF.

This clone was observed a few times. This sequence joins TRBV7-9 and TRBJ2-5; D gene unclear. V was clipped by 0 bases and J by 0 bases, with 8 bases between them. Germline V gene lookup returns CDR1 SEHNR and CDR2 FQNEAQ (reference sequence). The CDR3 is 15 residues long. This chain's CDR3 is CASSLALADQETQYF. The CDR3, as DNA: TGTGCCAGCAGCTTAGCGTTGGCAGACCAAGAGACCCAGTACTTC.

The chain links TRBV19 to TRBJ2-5; perhaps TRBD2 as D (5 bases). Per germline, CDR1 LNHDA and CDR2 SQIVND (reference sequence). The CDR3 spans 14 residues. The ends were cut back, 6 bases at V and 2 bases at J, with 13 bases in the middle. For the CDR3, the DNA is TGTGCCAGTAGACCCCACGGGGTGCAAGAGACCCAGTACTTC. It yields the protein CASRPHGVQETQYF.

The V call is TRBV7-3, the J call TRBJ2-7; unclear D gene. CDR1 SGHTA and CDR2 FQGTGA come from the germline V gene. Trimming took off 4 bases at V and 3 bases at J, with 10 bases between the two ends. CDR3 length: 13 amino acids. CDR3 nucleotides: TGTGCCAGCAGCTCCCTGCCAGGCTACGAGCAGTACTTC. Amino acid sequence: CASSSLPGYEQYF.

The V and J genes are TRBV28 and TRBJ2-1, with D maybe TRBD2 (5 bases). The germline CDR1 and CDR2 sequences are MDHEN and SYDVKM. CDR3 length: 17 amino acids. V lost 2 bases and J lost 0, with 14 bases in between. This chain's CDR3 is CASSLEDGKSSYNEQFF. CDR3 DNA: TGTGCCAGCAGTTTAGAAGACGGGAAAAGCTCCTACAATGAGCAGTTCTTC.

In its sample, this clone was seen a few times. The chain carries TRBV3-1 (or the pseudogene TRBV3-2) and TRBJ1-5; 10 bases are shared with TRBD1. CDR3 length equals 14 residues. Germline CDR1 is LGHDT and CDR2 is YNNKEL (reference sequence). Unmatched junction bases numbered 1, after V lost 4 bases and J lost 4 bases. CDR3 coding DNA: TGTGCCAGCAGCCCGGACAGGGGGAATCAGCCCCAGCATTTT. Translating gives CASSPDRGNQPQHF.

This clone was seen just once. The chain combines TRBV7-2 with TRBJ1-5, with unresolved D. From germline, CDR1 is SGHTA and CDR2 FQGNSA. V was pared by 1 base and J by 0 bases, with 7 bases between. The CDR3 is 15 amino acids. The CDR3 region has the DNA TGTGCCAGCAGCTTAGAGTTCTATAGCAATCAGCCCCAGCATTTT. It is translated as CASSLEFYSNQPQHF.

V gene TRBV3-1 (or the pseudogene TRBV3-2) combines with J gene TRBJ2-3; D remains ambiguous. V dropped 4 bases and J dropped 0 bases, with 8 bases sitting between them. This CDR3 region has 14 residues. Germline loops: CDR1 LGHDT, CDR2 YNNKEL (reference sequence). The CDR3 DNA reads TGTGCCAGCAGCCCACTTGCGAGCACAGATACGCAGTATTTT. This encodes CASSPLASTDTQYF.

About this clone: One junction end disagrees with the germline gene, perhaps due to a read error. V is TRBV7-9 and J is TRBJ2-4; D is possibly TRBD1 (6 bases). CDR1 and CDR2 from the germline V gene are SEHNR and FQNEAQ (reference sequence). The CDR3 consists of 13 residues. The CDR3 DNA reads as TGTGCCAGCAGCCGCCCCACAGGGCTCCCTCTCCTCTTC. It encodes CASSRPTGLPLLF.